The TCR beta chain under discussion was sequenced for a study of cytomegalovirus exposure and HLA in healthy donors. The overall study: Drawn from HLA-typed donors, 83 million or so unique TCRs were held in an early data release. Study observations and caveats: Later analysis associated a missense DCLRE1C variant with TCR beta V- and J-gene trimming. A later look showed TCR association rates differing by HLA locus, highest for DRB1 and lowest for HLA-C.

Regarding this clone: Its antigen is currently unknown.

The CDR3 is made up of 14 amino acids. Per germline, CDR1 SGHAT and CDR2 FQNNGV. Losses at the gene ends were 7 bases for V and 8 bases for J; bases not matched to a gene: 13. A multiplex PCR was run with 60 Vbeta primers and 13 Jbeta primers. Sequencing used immunoSEQ multiplex PCR; TCRdb keeps in-frame clones, though not all of them. This sample's table reports tens of thousands of clones. The chain combines TRBV11-2 with TRBJ1-1; TRBD1 agrees at 7 bases. The receptor was isolated from a boy younger than 18 in good health and CMV-seronegative. The sequencing input was PBMCs. In DNA form, the CDR3 reads TGTGCCAGCACCGTTGGAGGGGGCGCCGACGAAGCTTTCTTT. It codes for CASTVGGGADEAFF.